These T cell receptor beta chains were read from a single sample in a study of blood T cell repertoires in COVID-19. Libraries were prepared by immunoSEQ multiplex PCR; TCRdb keeps only in-frame clonotypes and omits some of them. In the table there are approximately 45,000 clones, about 87% of which are singletons. Sequences were obtained from peripheral blood. These receptors all stem from a human donor in a cohort sampled during active COVID-19. The CDR3 runs from the conserved cysteine through the conserved F or W.

14 | TRBV21-1 | CASSKAGQGRPAFF
16 | TRBV6-7 | CASSYSRQGGNQPQHF
16 | TRBV5-1 | CASSSGGGWSYNEQFF
13 | TRBV12-3/TRBV12-4 | CASSPQGAYEQFF
15 | TRBV4-3 | CASSQDPDSGNTIYF
16 | TRBV7-9 | CASMTRDTGGSYEQYF
13 | TRBV30 | CAWRRGPGYGYTF
15 | TRBV18 | CASSPYRDSLVEQFF
12 | TRBV19 | CASSMRGETQYF
16 | TRBV6-2/TRBV6-3 | CASSYSNRETSYEQYF
17 | TRBV15 | CATSRDLASGNQETQYF
14 | TRBV6-5 | CASSYGQGIHEQFF
15 | TRBV10-2 | CASSELAGGEDTQYF
17 | TRBV11-3 | CASSSTLGQRNTGELFF
15 | TRBV6-2/TRBV6-3 | CASSYSAETPYEQYF
16 | TRBV3-1/TRBV3-2 | CASSQVGQAIYSPLHF
18 | TRBV7-9 | CASSLGGRVAGPLQGQFF
14 | TRBV7-9 | CASSSGQGNYGYTF
13 | TRBV5-1 | CASSTGNQETQYF
13 | TRBV6-5 | CASMGGPGNTIYF
15 | TRBV3-1/TRBV3-2 | CASSSGTASNQPQHF
12 | TRBV30 | CASNRNTGELFF
15 | TRBV5-1 | CASSPETGGRDEQFF
18 | TRBV29-1 | CSVPGDGLAGEDSNEQFF
13 | TRBV7-4 | CASPGQESYEQYF
14 | TRBV2 | CASTGQGPPYEQYF
13 | TRBV2 | CASSETGGYGYTF
16 | TRBV7-9 | CASSSGQTGAKNIQYF
17 | TRBV15 | CATSRDKRGSSAGEQYF
15 | TRBV19 | CASSPGQGAVSPLHF
11 | TRBV10-3 | CATQSTDTQYF
15 | TRBV6-5 | CASSWTGNSNQPQHF
13 | TRBV18 | CASLALPRDIQYF
15 | TRBV30 | CAWSRDRGRGGGYTF
14 | TRBV7-6 | CASTGYTNTGELFF